The 28 T cell receptor beta chains reported below all come from one sample, sequenced in a study of T cell responses to AZD1222 COVID-19 vaccine. This table comes from immunoSEQ multiplex PCR, and its TCRdb copy is limited to in-frame clones, with some not included. The sample consists of around 88,000 clones, over 75% of them appearing once. Material: peripheral blood, obtained on day 0 of AZD1222 vaccination. These receptors were collected from an adult in good health.

J is TRBJ2-2 and V is TRBV19; 8 bases map to TRBD1. The CDR3 sequence is 13 residues long. Germline V gene sequence: CDR1 LNHDA, CDR2 SQIVND (reference sequence). V lost 11 bases to trimming and J lost 6 bases; unmatched junction nucleotides: 8. The CDR3, as DNA: TGTGCCCGCGTCACAGGGGGACCCGGGGAGCTGTTTTTT. It codes for CARVTGGPGELFF.

This clone was detected only a few times. The chain carries TRBV27 and TRBJ2-7; 8 bases match TRBD2. The germline CDR1 and CDR2 sequences are MNHEY and SMNVEV (reference sequence). The CDR3 extends over 13 amino acids. With 6 bases clipped from V and 4 bases from J, the junction kept 5 bases outside the gene matches. CDR3 nucleotides: TGTGCCAGCAGCATCACTAGCGGTTACGAGCAGTACTTC. Translating gives CASSITSGYEQYF.

The chain is built from TRBV7-3 and TRBJ2-3; 8 bases map to TRBD2. This CDR3 is 18 amino acids long. CDR1 SGHTA and CDR2 FQGTGA come from the germline V gene. The V segment lost 0 bases and the J segment 2 bases; nucleotides outside the gene matches: 10. The chain's CDR3 is CASSLTGTSRGITDTQYF. In DNA, the CDR3 is TGTGCCAGCAGCTTAACGGGGACTAGTAGGGGAATCACAGATACGCAGTATTTT.

Only a few counts were recorded for this clone. The J gene is TRBJ2-1, the V gene TRBV24-1; D ambiguous. Trimming pared 9 bases from V and 6 bases from J, leaving 8 bases between. Germline CDR1 reads KGHDR; CDR2 reads SFDVKD. This CDR3 has 11 residues. CDR3 in DNA: TGTGCCACCGGTCAGGCCAATGAGCAGTTCTTC. Encoded protein: CATGQANEQFF.

The gene calls are TRBV15 and TRBJ1-1; 7 bases line up with TRBD1. Germline CDR1 is LNHNV and CDR2 is YYDKDF (reference sequence). This CDR3 is 13 amino acids long. V dropped 0 bases and J dropped 11; count of bases not matched to a gene: 6. CDR3 protein: CATSRDQGEYAFF. The DNA of the CDR3 is TGTGCCACCAGCAGAGACCAGGGGGAATATGCTTTCTTT.

J is TRBJ2-7 and V is TRBV6-1; 8 nucleotides align to TRBD2. The V and J ends lost 0 bases and 4 bases, in that order; junction bases with no gene match: 5. From germline, CDR1 is MNHNS and CDR2 SASEGT. The length of the CDR3 is 15 residues. CDR3 protein: CASSEARGRRYEQYF. CDR3 bases: TGTGCCAGCAGTGAAGCTCGCGGGAGGCGGTACGAGCAGTACTTC.

The gene calls are TRBV19 and TRBJ1-5, with TRBD1 identical over 8 bases. The CDR3 has 12 amino acids. With V trimmed by 9 bases and J by 7 bases, 5 bases remained unmatched. From germline, CDR1 is LNHDA and CDR2 SQIVND (reference sequence). The CDR3 here is CASQGAWQPQHF. The CDR3, as DNA: TGTGCCAGCCAGGGGGCATGGCAGCCCCAGCATTTT.

The chain couples TRBV10-3 to TRBJ1-5; 7 bases match TRBD1. Germline V gives CDR1 ENHRY, CDR2 SYGVKD. This CDR3 comprises 15 residues. V lost 5 bases and J lost 0; bases outside the gene matches: 4. Written as DNA, the CDR3 is TGTGCCATCAGTTCGGGACAGCATAGCAATCAGCCCCAGCATTTT. Protein sequence: CAISSGQHSNQPQHF.

Points on this clone: The same CDR3 is also encoded by other DNA sequences in this sample. This rearrangement joins TRBV24-1 to TRBJ2-2; 10 nucleotides align to TRBD2. The CDR3 sequence is 17 residues long. CDR1 and CDR2 from the germline V gene are KGHDR and SFDVKD. Unmatched junction bases numbered 7, after V lost 2 bases and J lost 5 bases. The CDR3 nucleotides are TGTGCCACCAGTGATTGGGACGGGACTAGCGATACCGGGGAGCTGTTTTTT. The encoded protein is CATSDWDGTSDTGELFF.

The chain combines TRBV29-1 with TRBJ2-4; the match to TRBD2 covers 9 bases. CDR1 and CDR2 (germline): SQVTM, ANQGSEA. V shed 5 bases, J shed 1 base, and the junction held 15 bases outside the gene matches. This CDR3 has 18 residues. The CDR3 DNA reads TGCAGCGTTCGAAGGCTAGCGGGACCCCTTGGGGCCAAAAACATTCAGTACTTC. Translated: CSVRRLAGPLGAKNIQYF.

This chain links TRBV29-1 with TRBJ1-2, with D perhaps TRBD1 (5 bases). Germline loops: CDR1 SQVTM, CDR2 ANQGSEA. V was pared by 4 bases and J by 4 bases, with 10 bases between. This CDR3 contains 12 residues. CDR3 sequence (DNA): TGCAGCGTTGCACCCGGGGCCTATGGCTACACCTTC. Translated, it gives CSVAPGAYGYTF. Full variable domain (outside the CDR3, taken from reference TRBV29-1 and TRBJ1-2): SAVISQKPSRDICQRGTSLTIQCQVDSQVTMMFWYRQQPGQSLTLIATANQGSEATYESGFVIDKFPISRPNLTFSTLTVSNMSPEDSSIYLCSVAPGAYGYTFGSGTRLTVV.

The V call is TRBV5-1, the J call TRBJ2-1, with TRBD1 matching over 7 bases. Germline-derived CDR1 and CDR2 are SGHRS and YFSETQ. There are 14 residues in the CDR3. With V trimmed by 0 bases and J by 7 bases, 4 bases remained unmatched. CDR3 nucleotide sequence: TGCGCCAGCAGCTTGGCGGCAGGGGGAAATGAGCAGTTCTTC. Protein product: CASSLAAGGNEQFF.

The rearrangement links TRBV7-2 to TRBJ1-4; 7 positions match TRBD1. Germline lookup yields CDR1 SGHTA and CDR2 FQGNSA. The CDR3 is made up of 14 amino acids. Germline trimming cut 1 base from V and 8 bases from J; bases unmatched to any gene: 4. The CDR3 loop reads CASSLVTGREKLFF. CDR3 nucleotide sequence: TGTGCCAGCAGCTTAGTGACAGGGAGGGAAAAACTGTTTTTT.

This chain connects TRBV15 to TRBJ2-5, with D unclear. CDR3 length: 14 amino acids. Trimming took 0 bases from V and 2 from J, leaving 7 bases between them. Germline V CDR1 and CDR2: LNHNV, YYDKDF (reference sequence). The CDR3 region has the DNA TGTGCCACCAGCAGAGACCGGGCACAAGAGACCCAGTACTTC. It is translated as CATSRDRAQETQYF.

This clone appeared a single time. The chain employs TRBV19 and TRBJ2-2, with TRBD2 as a possible D gene (6 bases). V gave up 10 bases and J gave up 5 bases, with 14 bases separating them. CDR3 size: 13 residues. The germline gives CDR1 LNHDA, CDR2 SQIVND (reference sequence). CDR3 residues: CATSLGGTGELFF. The CDR3 coding sequence is TGTGCCACCTCCCTGGGGGGAACCGGGGAGCTGTTTTTT.

Worth noting for this clone: This specimen includes other DNA sequences encoding the same CDR3. The CDR3, as DNA: TGTGCCAGCAGTCCCGGGACTAGCGGGTCCTACGAGCAGTACTTC. Its protein is CASSPGTSGSYEQYF. The chain joins TRBV28 to TRBJ2-7, with 12 nucleotides matching TRBD2. This CDR3 spans 15 amino acids. The ends lost 5 bases at V and 1 base at J; junction bases unmatched: 3. CDR1 and CDR2 from the germline V gene are MDHEN and SYDVKM. Using reference TRBV28 and TRBJ2-7 for the parts outside the CDR3, the full variable domain is DVKVTQSSRYLVKRTGEKVFLECVQDMDHENMFWYRQDPGLGLRLIYFSYDVKMKEKGDIPEGYSVSREKKERFSLILESASTNQTSMYLCASSPGTSGSYEQYFGPGTRLTVT.

The rearrangement joins TRBV7-2 to TRBJ2-7; D uncertain. Per germline, CDR1 SGHTA and CDR2 FQGNSA. The CDR3 runs to 15 residues. V lost 1 base to trimming and J lost 7 bases, with 17 bases between them. CDR3 residues: CASSLEGSYPGEQYF. For the CDR3, the DNA is TGTGCCAGCAGCTTAGAAGGGTCCTACCCAGGAGAGCAGTACTTC. The variable domain in full, with the rest retrieved from reference TRBV7-2 and TRBJ2-7, is GAGVSQSPSNKVTEKGKDVELRCDPISGHTALYWYRQSLGQGLEFLIYFQGNSAPDKSGLPSDRFSAERTGGSVSTLTIQRTQQEDSAVYLCASSLEGSYPGEQYFGPGTRLTVT.

The V gene is TRBV27, the J gene TRBJ2-7; 14 bases line up with TRBD2. Germline V gene lookup returns CDR1 MNHEY and CDR2 SMNVEV (reference sequence). V trimming: 10 bases; J trimming: 5 bases; junction bases outside the gene matches: 7. The CDR3 contains 14 residues. This CDR3 reads CATTGLAGANEQYF. The CDR3 region has the DNA TGTGCCACAACGGGACTAGCGGGAGCGAACGAGCAGTACTTC.

The chain carries TRBV19 and TRBJ1-3; D is unclear. Germline loops: CDR1 LNHDA, CDR2 SQIVND (reference sequence). This CDR3 is built from 14 residues. Trimming shortened V by 5 bases and J by 0 bases, and 8 bases separated the two germline ends. The CDR3 DNA reads as TGTGCCAGTAGTGAACAGACCTCTGGAAACACCATATATTTT. The encoded protein is CASSEQTSGNTIYF. Drawing the rest from reference TRBV19 and TRBJ1-3, the complete variable domain is DGGITQSPKYLFRKEGQNVTLSCEQNLNHDAMYWYRQDPGQGLRLIYYSQIVNDFQKGDIAEGYSVSREKKESFPLTVTSAQKNPTAFYLCASSEQTSGNTIYFGEGSWLTVV.

This clone was seen only once. This chain joins TRBV4-1 and TRBJ2-1, with TRBD2 matching 8 bases. This CDR3 is 17 amino acids long. Trimming removed 0 bases from V and 0 bases from J; junction bases left unmatched: 4. Germline loops: CDR1 MGHRA, CDR2 YSYEKL. CDR3 sequence (DNA): TGCGCCAGCAGCCAAGATCCTAGCGGGCACTCCTACAATGAGCAGTTCTTC. Protein: CASSQDPSGHSYNEQFF.

J is TRBJ1-2 and V is TRBV28, with D perhaps TRBD1 (5 bases). The CDR3 is made up of 12 amino acids. V was shortened by 3 bases and J by 7 bases, with 9 bases between the two germline ends. Per the germline V gene, CDR1 is MDHEN and CDR2 is SYDVKM. The CDR3, as DNA: TGTGCCAGCAGTTTGTTGAGGGGTGGCTACACCTTC. Translating it yields CASSLLRGGYTF.

This rearrangement joins TRBV19 to TRBJ2-1; D is uncertain. Germline CDR1 and CDR2: LNHDA and SQIVND (reference sequence). Trimming left V 2 bases short and J 0 bases short, with 2 bases between. The CDR3 is made up of 13 amino acids. CDR3 region: CASSITSYNEQFF. CDR3 coding DNA: TGTGCCAGTAGTATAACCTCCTACAATGAGCAGTTCTTC.

This clone appeared once. The CDR3 region is CASSPSTGEAYYEQYF. The CDR3 DNA reads TGTGCCAGCAGCCCTTCGACAGGGGAGGCTTACTACGAGCAGTACTTC. The J gene is TRBJ2-7, the V gene TRBV7-6; 8 nucleotides align to TRBD1. V shed 5 bases and J 3 bases; nucleotides not matched to a gene: 12. This CDR3 contains 16 residues. Germline V gives CDR1 SGHVS, CDR2 FNYEAQ.

V usage is TRBV7-2 and J usage is TRBJ2-2, with 13 bases aligning to TRBD2. V lost 2 bases and J lost 3; bases outside the gene matches: 9. The V gene's germline CDR1 is SGHTA and CDR2 FQGNSA. The length of the CDR3 is 19 residues. CDR3 sequence (DNA): TGTGCCAGCAGCTTAAGTCGGACTAGCGGGAGAGGGTACACCGGGGAGCTGTTTTTT. As protein: CASSLSRTSGRGYTGELFF.

This chain links TRBV11-1 with TRBJ1-1, with a tentative D call TRBD1 (6 bases). Germline CDR1 and CDR2: SGHAT and FQDESV (reference sequence). The V end was cut by 5 bases, the J end by 5 bases, with 15 bases between. The CDR3 runs to 14 residues. The CDR3 region has the DNA TGTGCCAGCAGCCTTTGGACAGAAGGGACTGAAGCTTTCTTT. Protein product: CASSLWTEGTEAFF.

This chain uses TRBV19 with TRBJ2-2; 7 bases are a match to TRBD1. The CDR3 is made up of 14 amino acids. CDR1 LNHDA and CDR2 SQIVND come from the germline V gene (reference sequence). V lost 8 bases, J lost 4 bases, and 7 bases stayed unmatched. The CDR3 DNA is TGTGCCAGTGTCCCGGGACAGTTCACCGGGGAGCTGTTTTTT. Residues: CASVPGQFTGELFF.

Remarks on this clone: A much larger clone is a single base away; this may be a read error. Additional DNA sequences in this sample encode the identical CDR3. V is TRBV2 and J is TRBJ1-5; D might be TRBD1 (6 bases). Germline V gene lookup returns CDR1 SNHLY and CDR2 FYNNEI. The CDR3 length is 15 residues. The CDR3: CASSPGTRGNQPQHF. CDR3 DNA sequence: TGTGCCAGTTCGCCCGGGACACGGGGCAATCAGCCTCAGCATTTT.

The rearrangement links TRBV28 to TRBJ2-7; the D is unclear. The length of the CDR3 is 15 residues. With 5 bases removed from V and 3 bases from J, the gap between germline ends came to 17 bases. Germline assignment: CDR1 MDHEN and CDR2 SYDVKM. The CDR3 here is CASSANGLPDYEQYF. Written as DNA, the CDR3 is TGTGCCAGCAGTGCCAACGGTCTACCAGACTACGAGCAGTACTTC.